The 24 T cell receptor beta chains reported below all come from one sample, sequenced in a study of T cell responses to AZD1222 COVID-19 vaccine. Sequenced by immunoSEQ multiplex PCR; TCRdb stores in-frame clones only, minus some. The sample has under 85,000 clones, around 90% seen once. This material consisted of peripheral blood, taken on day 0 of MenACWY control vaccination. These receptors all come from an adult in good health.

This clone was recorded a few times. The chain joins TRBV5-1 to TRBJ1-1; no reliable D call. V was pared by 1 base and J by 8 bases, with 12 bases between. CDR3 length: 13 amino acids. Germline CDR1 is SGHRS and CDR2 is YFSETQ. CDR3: CASSLSALGEAFF. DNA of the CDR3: TGCGCCAGCAGCTTGTCAGCGCTCGGAGAAGCTTTCTTT. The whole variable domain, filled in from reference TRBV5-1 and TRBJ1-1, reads KAGVTQTPRYLIKTRGQQVTLSCSPISGHRSVSWYQQTPGQGLQFLFEYFSETQRNKGNFPGRFSGRQFSNSRSEMNVSTLELGDSALYLCASSLSALGEAFFGQGTRLTVV.

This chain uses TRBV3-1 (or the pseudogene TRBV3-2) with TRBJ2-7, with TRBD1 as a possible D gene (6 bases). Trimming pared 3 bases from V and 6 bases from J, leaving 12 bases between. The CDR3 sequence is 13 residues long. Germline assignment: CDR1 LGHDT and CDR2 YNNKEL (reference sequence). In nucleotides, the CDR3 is TGTGCCAGCAGCCAGACGACAGGTGTCGAGCAGTACTTC. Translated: CASSQTTGVEQYF.

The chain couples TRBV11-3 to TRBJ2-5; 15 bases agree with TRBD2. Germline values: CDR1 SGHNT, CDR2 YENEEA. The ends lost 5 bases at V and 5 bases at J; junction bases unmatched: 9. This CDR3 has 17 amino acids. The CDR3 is CASSPRTSGGAWETQYF. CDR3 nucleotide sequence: TGTGCCAGCAGCCCCCGGACTAGCGGGGGGGCATGGGAGACCCAGTACTTC.

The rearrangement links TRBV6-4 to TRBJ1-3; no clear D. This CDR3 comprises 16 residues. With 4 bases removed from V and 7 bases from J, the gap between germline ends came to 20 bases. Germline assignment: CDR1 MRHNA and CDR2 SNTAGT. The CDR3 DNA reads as TGTGCCAGCAGTGCCGGACGGAGGGAAAGTGGGAACACCATATATTTT. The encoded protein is CASSAGRRESGNTIYF.

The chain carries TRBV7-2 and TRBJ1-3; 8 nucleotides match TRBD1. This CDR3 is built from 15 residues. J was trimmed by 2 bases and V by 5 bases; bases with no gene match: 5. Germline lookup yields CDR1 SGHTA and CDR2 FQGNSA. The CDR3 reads CASSAQGATGNTIYF. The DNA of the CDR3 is TGTGCCAGCAGCGCCCAGGGGGCAACTGGAAACACCATATATTTT.

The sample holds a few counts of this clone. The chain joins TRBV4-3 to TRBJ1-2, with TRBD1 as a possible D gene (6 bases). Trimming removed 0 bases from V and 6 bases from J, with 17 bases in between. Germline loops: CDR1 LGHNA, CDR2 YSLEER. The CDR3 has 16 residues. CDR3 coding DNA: TGCGCCAGCAGCCAAGATGGGGCGGGGGCAGGACATGGCTACACCTTC. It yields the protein CASSQDGAGAGHGYTF.

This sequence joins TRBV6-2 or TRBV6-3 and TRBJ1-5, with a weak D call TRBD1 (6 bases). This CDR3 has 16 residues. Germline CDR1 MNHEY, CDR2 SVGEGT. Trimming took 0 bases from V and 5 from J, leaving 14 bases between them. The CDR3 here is CASSYSHGGLDQPQHF. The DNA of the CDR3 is TGTGCCAGCAGTTACTCTCATGGGGGGCTAGATCAGCCCCAGCATTTT.

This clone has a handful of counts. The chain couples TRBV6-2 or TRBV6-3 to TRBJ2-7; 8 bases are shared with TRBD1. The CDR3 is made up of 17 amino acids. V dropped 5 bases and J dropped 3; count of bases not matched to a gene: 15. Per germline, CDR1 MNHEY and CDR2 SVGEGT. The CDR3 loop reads CASSRQAGGRIDYEQYF. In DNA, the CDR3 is TGTGCCAGCAGTCGTCAGGCAGGGGGCCGAATAGACTACGAGCAGTACTTC.

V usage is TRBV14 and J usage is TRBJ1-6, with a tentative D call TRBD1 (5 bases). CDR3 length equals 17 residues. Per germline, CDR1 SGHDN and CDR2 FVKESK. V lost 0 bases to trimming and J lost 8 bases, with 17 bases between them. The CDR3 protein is CASSQDRPTAKDSPLHF. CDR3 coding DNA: TGTGCCAGCAGCCAAGATCGGCCGACAGCCAAGGATTCACCCCTCCACTTT. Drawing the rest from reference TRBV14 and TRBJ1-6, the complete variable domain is EAGVTQFPSHSVIEKGQTVTLRCDPISGHDNLYWYRRVMGKEIKFLLHFVKESKQDESGMPNNRFLAERTGGTYSTLKVQPAELEDSGVYFCASSQDRPTAKDSPLHFGNGTRLTVT.

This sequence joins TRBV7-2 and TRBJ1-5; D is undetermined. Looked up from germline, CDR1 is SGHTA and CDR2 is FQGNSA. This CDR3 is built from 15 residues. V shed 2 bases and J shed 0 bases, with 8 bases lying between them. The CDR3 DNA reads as TGTGCCAGCAGCTTATCCTCTTCTAGCAATCAGCCCCAGCATTTT. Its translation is CASSLSSSSNQPQHF.

CDR3: CASSTTSGGADTQYF. In DNA, the CDR3 is TGTGCCAGCAGCACGACTAGCGGGGGGGCGGATACGCAGTATTTT. V and J are TRBV7-2 and TRBJ2-3; TRBD2 aligns across 14 bases. This CDR3 has 15 amino acids. CDR1 and CDR2 from the germline V gene are SGHTA and FQGNSA. V shed 5 bases, J shed 6 bases, and the junction held 4 bases outside the gene matches. Full variable domain (missing parts from reference TRBV7-2 and TRBJ2-3): GAGVSQSPSNKVTEKGKDVELRCDPISGHTALYWYRQSLGQGLEFLIYFQGNSAPDKSGLPSDRFSAERTGGSVSTLTIQRTQQEDSAVYLCASSTTSGGADTQYFGPGTRLTVL.

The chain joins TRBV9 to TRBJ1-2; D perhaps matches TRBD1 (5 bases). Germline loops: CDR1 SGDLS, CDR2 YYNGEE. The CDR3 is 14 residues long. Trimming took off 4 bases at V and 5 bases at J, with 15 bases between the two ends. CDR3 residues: CASSSGPGWYGYTF. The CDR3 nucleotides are TGTGCCAGCAGCTCGGGGCCAGGGTGGTATGGCTACACCTTC.

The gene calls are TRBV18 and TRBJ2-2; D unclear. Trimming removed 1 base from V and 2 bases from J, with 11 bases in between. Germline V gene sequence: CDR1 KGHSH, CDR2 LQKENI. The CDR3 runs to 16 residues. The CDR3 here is CASSPLGQINTGELFF. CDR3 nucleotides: TGTGCCAGCTCACCACTCGGGCAGATAAACACCGGGGAGCTGTTTTTT.

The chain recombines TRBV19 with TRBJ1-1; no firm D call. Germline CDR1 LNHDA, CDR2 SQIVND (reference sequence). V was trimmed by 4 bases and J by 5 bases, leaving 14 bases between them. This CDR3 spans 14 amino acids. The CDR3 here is CASSKMSELTEAFF. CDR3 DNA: TGTGCCAGTAGTAAGATGAGTGAATTAACTGAAGCTTTCTTT.

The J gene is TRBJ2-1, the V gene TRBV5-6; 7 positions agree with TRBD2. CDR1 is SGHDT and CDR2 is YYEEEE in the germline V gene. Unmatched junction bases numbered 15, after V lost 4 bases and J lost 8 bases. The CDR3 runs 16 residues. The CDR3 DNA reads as TGTGCCAGCAGCCCCACCGGACTAGGGGCCGGGTATGAGCAGTTCTTC. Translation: CASSPTGLGAGYEQFF.

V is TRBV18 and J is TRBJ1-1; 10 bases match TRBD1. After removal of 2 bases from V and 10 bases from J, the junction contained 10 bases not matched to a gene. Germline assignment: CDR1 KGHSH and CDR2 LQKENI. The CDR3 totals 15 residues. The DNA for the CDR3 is TGTGCCAGCTCACCAGAGGGACAGGGGTTCGGGTCAGCTTTCTTT. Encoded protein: CASSPEGQGFGSAFF.

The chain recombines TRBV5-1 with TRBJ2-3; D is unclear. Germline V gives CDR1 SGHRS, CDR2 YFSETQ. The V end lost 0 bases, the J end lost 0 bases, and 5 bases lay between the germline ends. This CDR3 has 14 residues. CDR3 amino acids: CASSLEPSTDTQYF. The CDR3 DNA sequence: TGCGCCAGCAGCTTGGAACCGAGCACAGATACGCAGTATTTT.

The chain's CDR3 is CATSRALRTNEKLFF. CDR3 coding DNA: TGTGCCACCAGCAGGGCCTTAAGGACGAATGAAAAACTGTTTTTT. V gene TRBV15 combines with J gene TRBJ1-4; no firm D call. The CDR3 has 15 residues. The germline CDR1 and CDR2 sequences are LNHNV and YYDKDF (reference sequence). V dropped 3 bases and J dropped 5 bases, with 13 bases sitting between them.

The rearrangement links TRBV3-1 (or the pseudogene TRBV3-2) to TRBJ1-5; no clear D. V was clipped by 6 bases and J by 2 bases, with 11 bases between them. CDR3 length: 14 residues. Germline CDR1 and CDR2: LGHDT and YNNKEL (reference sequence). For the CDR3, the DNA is TGTGCCAGCAGTTCAAACGGCGGCAATCAGCCCCAGCATTTT. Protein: CASSSNGGNQPQHF.

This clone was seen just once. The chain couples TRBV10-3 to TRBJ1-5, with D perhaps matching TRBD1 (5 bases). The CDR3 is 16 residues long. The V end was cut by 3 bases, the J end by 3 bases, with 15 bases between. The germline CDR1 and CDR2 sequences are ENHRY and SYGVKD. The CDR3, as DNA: TGTGCCATCAGTGATAGTGGGGGAACTTACAATCAGCCCCAGCATTTT. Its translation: CAISDSGGTYNQPQHF.

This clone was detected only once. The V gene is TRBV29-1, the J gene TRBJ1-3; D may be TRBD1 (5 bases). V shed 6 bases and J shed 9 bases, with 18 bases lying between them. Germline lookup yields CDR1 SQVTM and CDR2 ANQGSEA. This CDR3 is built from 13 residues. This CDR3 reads CSVHSGQAFTIYF. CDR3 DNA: TGCAGCGTCCACTCCGGACAAGCGTTCACCATATATTTT.

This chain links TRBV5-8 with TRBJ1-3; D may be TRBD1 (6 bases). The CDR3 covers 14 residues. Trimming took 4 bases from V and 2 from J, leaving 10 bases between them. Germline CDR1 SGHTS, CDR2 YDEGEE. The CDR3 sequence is CASSTGTPGNTIYF. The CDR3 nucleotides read TGTGCCAGCAGCACAGGGACACCTGGAAACACCATATATTTT.

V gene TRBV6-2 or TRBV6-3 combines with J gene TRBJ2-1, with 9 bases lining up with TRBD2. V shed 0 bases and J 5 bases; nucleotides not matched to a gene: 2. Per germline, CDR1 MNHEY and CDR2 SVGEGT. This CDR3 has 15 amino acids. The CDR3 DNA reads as TGTGCCAGCAGTTACTCGCGGGGGGGCCACAATGAGCAGTTCTTC. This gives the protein CASSYSRGGHNEQFF.

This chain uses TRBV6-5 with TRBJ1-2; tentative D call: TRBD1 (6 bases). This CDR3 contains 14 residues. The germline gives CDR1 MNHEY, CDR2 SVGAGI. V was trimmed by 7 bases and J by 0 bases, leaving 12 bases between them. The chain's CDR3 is CASKRDKSNYGYTF. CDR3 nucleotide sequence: TGTGCCAGCAAAAGGGACAAGTCTAACTATGGCTACACCTTC.